This T cell receptor beta chain came from a study of T cell repertoires in cytomegalovirus infection. The CDR3 runs to 9 residues. Trimming stripped 5 bases from V and 12 bases from J, with 5 bases between. The V gene's germline CDR1 is SGHTA and CDR2 FQGNSA. This clonotype was recorded at least ten times. Its antigen is unknown. MiXCR, run by TCRdb on the reads, gives a single entry per CDR3 protein. The sample carries about 920,000 distinct CDR3 sequences, roughly 30% recorded once. This clonotype was obtained from a human donor in good health (CMV status not recorded). Some clones in this sample may be carry-over from other donors' samples. The chain links TRBV7-2 to TRBJ2-1; D is possibly TRBD1 or TRBD2 (5 bases each). The starting material was cultured CD8+ T cells from PBMCs, obtained from culture after CMV antigen stimulation. DNA of the CDR3: TGTGCCAGCAGCGGGGGGCAGTTCTTC. This translates into CASSGGQFF.